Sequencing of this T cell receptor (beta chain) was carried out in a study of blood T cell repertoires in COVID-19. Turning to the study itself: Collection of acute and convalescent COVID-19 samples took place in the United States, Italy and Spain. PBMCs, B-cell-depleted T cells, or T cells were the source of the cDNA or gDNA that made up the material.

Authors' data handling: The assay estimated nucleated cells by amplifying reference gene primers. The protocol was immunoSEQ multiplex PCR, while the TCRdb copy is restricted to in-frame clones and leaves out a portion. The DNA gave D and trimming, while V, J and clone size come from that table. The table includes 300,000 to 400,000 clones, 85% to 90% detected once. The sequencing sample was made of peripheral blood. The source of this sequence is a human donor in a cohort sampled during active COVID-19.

CDR3 amino acids: CASSFRGGTRMMSSYNEQFF. CDR3 DNA: TGCGCCAGCAGCTTCCGAGGGGGCACCCGGATGATGAGCTCCTACAATGAGCAGTTCTTC. The genes are TRBV5-1 and TRBJ2-1, with 7 bases aligning to TRBD1. Per germline, CDR1 SGHRS and CDR2 YFSETQ. CDR3 length: 20 amino acids. J was trimmed by 0 bases and V by 2 bases; bases with no gene match: 17.